This T cell receptor beta chain was captured in a study of cytomegalovirus exposure and HLA in healthy donors. Study-wide context: Out of approximately 170 million T cells, an earlier analysis found around 120 million unique TCR beta sequences in total.

V lost 6 bases and J 4 bases, leaving 12 bases between the germline ends. Germline-derived CDR1 and CDR2 are MNHNS and SASEGT. The CDR3 sequence is 14 residues long. The PCR had 60 Vbeta and 13 Jbeta primers. Sequencing used immunoSEQ multiplex PCR; TCRdb keeps in-frame clones, though not all of them. This sample has more than 95,000 clones, with 80% found just once. This receptor was identified in a man aged 25 to 40 in good health and CMV-seropositive. Sequencing input: PBMCs. The chain links TRBV6-1 to TRBJ1-4; no clear D. The CDR3 spells CASRVTVYNEKLFF. CDR3 coding DNA: TGTGCCAGCAGGGTTACGGTATATAATGAAAAACTGTTTTTT.